A single sample gave rise to the 29 T cell receptor beta chains below, sequenced in a study of graft-versus-host responses after intestinal transplantation. Libraries were prepared by immunoSEQ multiplex PCR; TCRdb keeps only in-frame clonotypes and omits some of them. The sample includes approximately 70,000 clones, over 75% of them seen just once. Their antigens are not known. Specimen: unstimulated CD4+ T cells sorted from spleen or lymph node cells, collected before transplant. These receptors came from a human donor who was the organ donor for an intestinal transplant.

The rearrangement links TRBV15 to TRBJ1-6; TRBD1 aligns across 9 bases. This CDR3 has 19 residues. V shed 2 bases and J 7 bases; nucleotides not matched to a gene: 15. Per the germline V gene, CDR1 is LNHNV and CDR2 is YYDKDF (reference sequence). CDR3 sequence reads: CATSRTGTGWRSSNSPLHF. Written as DNA, the CDR3 is TGTGCCACCAGCAGAACCGGGACAGGGTGGCGGAGTAGCAATTCACCCCTCCACTTT.

In this sample, this clone turned up once. The J gene is TRBJ1-2, the V gene TRBV4-2, with D unclear. With 0 bases removed from V and 0 bases from J, the gap between germline ends came to 8 bases. The CDR3 loop spans 15 amino acids. CDR1 is LGHNA and CDR2 is YNFKEQ in the germline V gene. The CDR3 sequence is CASSQDPNSNYGYTF. Here the CDR3 DNA reads TGTGCCAGCAGCCAAGATCCAAACTCTAACTATGGCTACACCTTC.

V usage is TRBV28 and J usage is TRBJ1-2; 7 bases line up with TRBD1. The CDR3 extends over 13 amino acids. Germline V CDR1 and CDR2: MDHEN, SYDVKM. The trim removed 5 bases at V and 4 bases at J, leaving 4 bases unmatched. As DNA, the CDR3 is TGTGCCAGCAGTACAGGGGTCGTCTATGGCTACACCTTC. This gives the protein CASSTGVVYGYTF.

The chain carries TRBV11-3 and TRBJ2-1; 11 nucleotides align to TRBD2. The CDR3 loop spans 13 amino acids. J was trimmed by 7 bases and V by 4 bases; bases with no gene match: 0. Germline values: CDR1 SGHNT, CDR2 YENEEA. CDR3 amino acids: CASSSSGGNEQFF. The DNA of the CDR3 is TGTGCCAGCAGCTCTAGCGGGGGGAATGAGCAGTTCTTC.

This chain connects TRBV19 to TRBJ2-5; 10 bases align to TRBD1. The junction had 7 bases not matched to a gene; V was cut back by 10 bases and J by 5 bases. This CDR3 comprises 13 residues. Germline V CDR1 and CDR2: LNHDA, SQIVND (reference sequence). CDR3 nucleotides: TGTGCCACCGACAGGGGGCGCGGGGAGACCCAGTACTTC. It codes for CATDRGRGETQYF.

V usage is TRBV7-2 and J usage is TRBJ1-2; D call uncertain. Germline V gives CDR1 SGHTA, CDR2 FQGNSA. The CDR3 sequence is 14 residues long. V dropped 2 bases and J dropped 4 bases, with 11 bases sitting between them. The CDR3 loop is CASSLIADGYGYTF. Here the CDR3 DNA reads TGTGCCAGCAGCTTAATAGCAGACGGCTATGGCTACACCTTC.

The CDR3 DNA sequence: TGTGCCAGCTCCCTCGGTGATTATCAGCCCCAGCATTTT. This codes for CASSLGDYQPQHF. This chain links TRBV18 with TRBJ1-5; no firm D call. Germline V gene sequence: CDR1 KGHSH, CDR2 LQKENI. The CDR3 is 13 amino acids. V lost 6 bases and J lost 5, with 11 bases in between.

This chain links TRBV14 with TRBJ1-1, with 9 bases matching TRBD1. J lost 2 bases, V lost 4 bases, and 5 bases had no gene match. This CDR3 is 15 amino acids long. Germline CDR1 reads SGHDN; CDR2 reads FVKESK. CDR3 in amino acids: CASSRLGQGNTEAFF. Written as DNA, the CDR3 is TGTGCCAGCAGCCGATTGGGACAGGGCAACACTGAAGCTTTCTTT.

V and J are TRBV5-1 and TRBJ2-1; 12 bases align to TRBD2. This CDR3 spans 18 amino acids. Germline assignment: CDR1 SGHRS and CDR2 YFSETQ. J was trimmed by 0 bases and V by 4 bases; bases with no gene match: 8. CDR3 bases: TGCGCCAGCAGCCCTACTAGCGGGGGGATTAGCTCCTACAATGAGCAGTTCTTC. As protein: CASSPTSGGISSYNEQFF.

The chain is built from TRBV29-1 and TRBJ2-1; 9 bases fit TRBD1. The CDR3 totals 12 residues. The ends lost 6 bases at V and 8 bases at J; junction bases unmatched: 5. Germline loops: CDR1 SQVTM, CDR2 ANQGSEA. This chain's CDR3 is CSVFDRGDEQFF. The CDR3 DNA follows: TGCAGCGTCTTCGACAGGGGGGATGAGCAGTTCTTC.

V and J are TRBV27 and TRBJ1-1, with TRBD1 as a possible D gene (5 bases). Trimming stripped 10 bases from V and 1 base from J, with 10 bases between. Germline V gene lookup returns CDR1 MNHEY and CDR2 SMNVEV (reference sequence). This CDR3 spans 12 amino acids. CDR3 coding DNA: TGTGCCACCGCGGGACGGAACACTGAAGCTTTCTTT. This encodes CATAGRNTEAFF.

V and J are TRBV15 and TRBJ2-1, with 11 positions matching TRBD1. The germline V gene has CDR1 LNHNV and CDR2 YYDKDF (reference sequence). The CDR3 loop spans 16 amino acids. The V gene end was trimmed by 1 base and the J gene end by 2 bases; junction bases not matched to a gene: 1. CDR3 coding DNA: TGTGCCACCAGCAGAGCGGACAGGGGGCCCTACAATGAGCAGTTCTTC. It translates to CATSRADRGPYNEQFF. The whole variable domain, filled in from reference TRBV15 and TRBJ2-1, reads DAMVIQNPRYQVTQFGKPVTLSCSQTLNHNVMYWYQQKSSQAPKLLFHYYDKDFNNEADTPDNFQSRRPNTSFCFLDIRSPGLGDTAMYLCATSRADRGPYNEQFFGPGTRLTVL.

The chain links TRBV7-8 to TRBJ1-1; D may be TRBD1 (5 bases). In germline, CDR1 is SGHVS, CDR2 FQNEAQ. The V gene lost 4 bases and the J gene lost 2 bases, with 11 bases spanning the gap. This CDR3 has 14 residues. The DNA for the CDR3 is TGTGCCAGCAGCTCTAGGACACAAAACACTGAAGCTTTCTTT. Residues: CASSSRTQNTEAFF.

V and J are TRBV28 and TRBJ2-7; the match to TRBD2 covers 12 bases. This CDR3 spans 15 amino acids. V lost 5 bases, J lost 4 bases, and 6 bases stayed unmatched. The germline V gene has CDR1 MDHEN and CDR2 SYDVKM. In DNA form, the CDR3 reads TGTGCCAGCAGTCGACGACTAGCGGGGGAATACGAGCAGTACGTC. It yields the protein CASSRRLAGEYEQYV.

The gene calls are TRBV19 and TRBJ2-5, with a tentative D call TRBD2 (6 bases). Trimming left V 3 bases short and J 5 bases short, with 10 bases between. The CDR3 spans 13 residues. Germline lookup yields CDR1 LNHDA and CDR2 SQIVND (reference sequence). This CDR3 reads CASSIGRGETQYF. The CDR3 DNA sequence: TGTGCCAGTAGTATTGGGCGGGGCGAGACCCAGTACTTC.

V is TRBV7-2 and J is TRBJ2-5, with D possibly matching TRBD1 (5 bases). The CDR3 loop spans 15 amino acids. The V end was cut by 5 bases, the J end by 4 bases, with 17 bases between. Germline V lookup: CDR1 SGHTA, CDR2 FQGNSA. The CDR3 sequence: CASSRAPNRGETQYF. The CDR3 nucleotides read TGTGCCAGCAGCCGAGCCCCGAATAGGGGAGAGACCCAGTACTTC.

The rearrangement joins TRBV15 to TRBJ2-1, with TRBD1 matching 9 bases. The ends lost 1 base at V and 8 bases at J; junction bases unmatched: 24. Germline-derived CDR1 and CDR2 are LNHNV and YYDKDF (reference sequence). CDR3 length: 21 residues. The CDR3 DNA is TGTGCCACCAGCAGAGGACCGGGACAGGGACATCAGGGGGGCCTCTTGGATGAGCAGTTCTTC. This encodes CATSRGPGQGHQGGLLDEQFF.

The chain carries TRBV18 and TRBJ2-7; D is perhaps TRBD1 (6 bases). V was pared by 6 bases and J by 2 bases, with 11 bases between. This CDR3 comprises 13 residues. Germline V gives CDR1 KGHSH, CDR2 LQKENI. CDR3: CASSPTGTYEQYV. CDR3 nucleotides: TGTGCCAGCTCCCCAACAGGGACCTACGAGCAGTACGTC.

V gene TRBV27 combines with J gene TRBJ1-1; D might be TRBD1 (5 bases). Germline V gives CDR1 MNHEY, CDR2 SMNVEV (reference sequence). Between the trimmed V and J ends, which lost 6 bases and 0 bases, there was a span of 11 bases. This CDR3 is 14 amino acids long. The CDR3 nucleotides are TGTGCCAGCAGGCTGGGACTCCTGAACACTGAAGCTTTCTTT. Translated, it gives CASRLGLLNTEAFF.

This chain uses TRBV27 with TRBJ1-2; D is undetermined. The germline gives CDR1 MNHEY, CDR2 SMNVEV (reference sequence). The CDR3 sequence is 15 residues long. V was trimmed by 1 base and J by 4 bases, leaving 13 bases between them. The CDR3 nucleotides read TGTGCCAGCAGTTTATTTGGGGAGGAACCCTATGGCTACACCTTC. Protein sequence: CASSLFGEEPYGYTF.

This clone appeared once. J is TRBJ2-1 and V is TRBV7-8; 11 positions match TRBD1. Germline-derived CDR1 and CDR2 are SGHVS and FQNEAQ. The CDR3 consists of 16 residues. Trimming at V came to 6 bases and at J to 2 bases, leaving 6 bases not matched to a gene. The CDR3 nucleotides read TGTGCCAGCAGACCGGGGACAGGGGGGACCTACAATGAGCAGTTCTTC. As protein: CASRPGTGGTYNEQFF. Using reference TRBV7-8 and TRBJ2-1 for the parts outside the CDR3, the full variable domain is GAGVSQSPRYKVAKRGQDVALRCDPISGHVSLFWYQQALGQGPEFLTYFQNEAQLDKSGLPSDRFFAERPEGSVSTLKIQRTQQEDSAVYLCASRPGTGGTYNEQFFGPGTRLTVL.

The V and J genes are TRBV6-1 and TRBJ2-7; 10 positions match TRBD1. In germline, CDR1 is MNHNS, CDR2 SASEGT. J was trimmed by 4 bases and V by 4 bases; bases with no gene match: 7. This CDR3 comprises 15 residues. The CDR3 bases are TGTGCCAGCAGTGCCCTCCCGGGACAGGGGTACGAGCAGTACGTC. Translation: CASSALPGQGYEQYV.

J is TRBJ2-2 and V is TRBV4-2; TRBD1 is a possible D gene (6 bases). The germline V gene encodes CDR1 LGHNA and CDR2 YNFKEQ. The CDR3 has 16 amino acids. Trimming removed 0 bases at V and 2 bases at J, with 10 bases between. The CDR3 sequence is CASSQETGRNTGELFF. The CDR3 DNA follows: TGTGCCAGCAGCCAAGAGACAGGAAGAAACACCGGGGAGCTGTTTTTT.

The V call is TRBV18, the J call TRBJ1-5; 9 bases map to TRBD1. Germline loops: CDR1 KGHSH, CDR2 LQKENI. The CDR3 runs 16 residues. After removal of 3 bases from V and 3 bases from J, the junction contained 6 bases not matched to a gene. The CDR3 nucleotides are TGTGCCAGCTCACCCGCTGGGACAGGGATCAATCAGCCCCAGCATTTT. Protein sequence: CASSPAGTGINQPQHF.

Note on this clone: The sample has other DNA sequences that encode this CDR3 too. The chain recombines TRBV15 with TRBJ2-2; D possibly corresponds to TRBD2 (5 bases). The length of the CDR3 is 14 residues. Trimming left V 0 bases short and J 5 bases short, with 7 bases between. CDR1 is LNHNV, CDR2 YYDKDF, per germline (reference sequence). The CDR3 DNA reads as TGTGCCACCAGCAGAGATCGGGGAACCGGGGAGCTGTTTTTT. It codes for CATSRDRGTGELFF.

This chain links TRBV6-6 with TRBJ1-2, with 8 nucleotides matching TRBD1. Germline V lookup: CDR1 MNHNY, CDR2 SVGAGI (reference sequence). The CDR3 runs to 15 residues. V lost 7 bases to trimming and J lost 0 bases; unmatched junction nucleotides: 7. The CDR3 nucleotides read TGTGCCAGCACCCGAGGACAGGGCACTAACTATGGCTACACCTTC. It yields the protein CASTRGQGTNYGYTF.

The rearrangement links TRBV6-6 to TRBJ1-5; 7 bases align to TRBD1. Trimming at V came to 9 bases and at J to 0 bases, leaving 8 bases not matched to a gene. The CDR3 spans 15 residues. Germline lookup yields CDR1 MNHNY and CDR2 SVGAGI (reference sequence). CDR3 in DNA: TGTGCCAGTACCGGGACAGAAAATAGCAATCAGCCCCAGCATTTT. Residues: CASTGTENSNQPQHF.

The chain uses TRBV28 and TRBJ1-1; possibly TRBD1 for D (6 bases). CDR1 is MDHEN, CDR2 SYDVKM, per germline. The CDR3 is 14 amino acids. V lost 6 bases, J lost 4 bases, and 15 bases lay in between. The DNA of the CDR3 is TGTGCCAGCAGCCCCTCAGGGGTCTCCACTGAAGCTTTCTTT. Translated, it gives CASSPSGVSTEAFF.

The chain employs TRBV15 and TRBJ1-1; 7 bases fit TRBD1. Trimming at V came to 0 bases and at J to 2 bases, leaving 6 bases not matched to a gene. The germline V gene encodes CDR1 LNHNV and CDR2 YYDKDF (reference sequence). The CDR3 runs to 16 residues. The CDR3 DNA is TGTGCCACCAGCAGAGACCCGACAGGGAGAAACACTGAAGCTTTCTTT. Protein product: CATSRDPTGRNTEAFF.